These T cell receptor beta chains were read from a single sample in a study of T cell responses to AZD1222 COVID-19 vaccine. Produced via immunoSEQ multiplex PCR; TCRdb's table is partial and in-frame only. This sample has roughly 120,000 clones; roughly nine tenths occur once, and the top ten carry 4.2%. This sample comprised peripheral blood, obtained on day 0 of AZD1222 vaccination. Every receptor here comes from an adult in good health. Both conserved end residues are part of each CDR3. D genes are given only for firm matches. Rows give clone size only sometimes, using once, few, many, or a class for an expanded clone.

>TRBV6-5|NA|TRBJ2-7|TRBD1
TGTGCCAGCAGTCTCGGGACAGGGTTGACCTACGAGCAGTACTTC
CASSLGTGLTYEQYF
>TRBV28|few|TRBJ1-2|NA
TGTGCCAGACCACCGACGGGGACCCACTATGGCTACACCTTC
CARPPTGTHYGYTF
>TRBV7-2|NA|TRBJ1-1|NA
TGTGCCAGCAGCCATTTGGAGGCGGGTAACACTGAAGCTTTCTTT
CASSHLEAGNTEAFF
>TRBV7-7|many|TRBJ2-5|NA
TGTGCTAGCAGGCTTAGGGTCTTGTATTTAGGGACCTCAGGGAGAACGTGGGAGACCCAGTACTTC
CASRLRVLYLGTSGRTWETQYF
>TRBV5-1|NA|TRBJ2-2|NA
TGCGCCAGCAGCTTGGCCGGGACCCAATCGCCAGACACCGGGGAGCTGTTTTTT
CASSLAGTQSPDTGELFF
>TRBV9|once|TRBJ2-7|TRBD2
TGTGCCAGCAGCGCTAGCGGGGGCCCTTACTACGAGCAGTACTTC
CASSASGGPYYEQYF
>TRBV7-8|once|TRBJ2-7|NA
TGTGCCAGCAGCTTAGGACCTTACTACGAGCAGTACTTC
CASSLGPYYEQYF
>TRBV9|NA|TRBJ2-1|TRBD2
TGTGCCAGCAGCGTAGCCCTCTCCGGGAGGGGTGAGCAGTTCTTC
CASSVALSGRGEQFF
>TRBV6-5|once|TRBJ1-2|NA
TGTGCCAGCAGTTACTCATGGGGATTTAAGTATGGCTACACCTTC
CASSYSWGFKYGYTF
>TRBV5-1|NA|TRBJ2-7|NA
TGCGCCAGCAGCTTTAGTCTGGTAAACTACGAGCAGTACTTC
CASSFSLVNYEQYF
>TRBV6-5|NA|TRBJ1-2|NA
TGTGCCAGCGCGCTCGAACAAAACTATGGCTACACCTTC
CASALEQNYGYTF
>TRBV27|NA|TRBJ1-4|NA
TGTGCCAGCAGTTTTGGGGACCCCATCCAAGGGAGGGCCCGTCGGGAGAACAAACTGTTTTTT
CASSFGDPIQGRARRENKLFF
>TRBV7-3|once|TRBJ2-2|NA
TGTGCCAGCAGCTTGGGGGTTTCCGCCACCGGGGAGCTGTTTTTT
CASSLGVSATGELFF
>TRBV9|NA|TRBJ2-2|TRBD1
TGTGCCAGCAGCGTAACTGACTTATCGGTGCAGGGGGCAGACACCGGGGAGCTGTTTTTT
CASSVTDLSVQGADTGELFF
>TRBV7-6|NA|TRBJ2-2|NA
TGTGCCAGCAGCTTATCACAACCTGTGGGAGGGGAGCTGTTTTTT
CASSLSQPVGGELFF
>TRBV14|NA|TRBJ2-5|NA
TGTGCCAGCAGCCAAGTTGGGGTCCTATACTTC
CASSQVGVLYF
>TRBV5-1|NA|TRBJ1-3|NA
TGCGCCAGCAGCTTGGTGTTTCGCTCAAATGCCCCTGGAAACACCATATATTTT
CASSLVFRSNAPGNTIYF
>TRBV30|once|TRBJ2-3|NA
TGTGCCTGGACTACGTCCCCGGATACGCAGTATTTT
CAWTTSPDTQYF
>TRBV6-5|NA|TRBJ1-2|NA
TGTGCCAGCGTCCCCGGACAAGACTATGGCTACACCTTC
CASVPGQDYGYTF
>TRBV4-3|NA|TRBJ2-5|NA
TGCGCCAGCAGCCAAACCGCCGGGGGTCGAGAGACCCAGTACTTC
CASSQTAGGRETQYF
>TRBV28|NA|TRBJ1-2|NA
TGTGCCAGCCTTACCGCAGACCGGGAACCAAGTAACTATGGCTACACCTTC
CASLTADREPSNYGYTF
>TRBV30|NA|TRBJ2-7|NA
TGTGCCTGGAGTCGATGGAGAGGCTACGAGCAGTACTTC
CAWSRWRGYEQYF
>TRBV5-1|NA|TRBJ2-7|TRBD1
TGCGCCAGCAGCTTGCAGGGACAGGGGACCTACGAGCAGTACTTC
CASSLQGQGTYEQYF
>TRBV2|NA|TRBJ1-6|NA
TGTGCCAGCAGTGATCGGGCAAGTCATTCACCCCTCCACTTT
CASSDRASHSPLHF
>TRBV18|NA|TRBJ1-2|TRBD1
TGTGCCAGCTCACCGCGACAGGGCGATGGCTACACCTTC
CASSPRQGDGYTF
>TRBV27|NA|TRBJ2-2|NA
TGTGCCAGCAGTTTTTCCACCGGGGAGCTGTTTTTT
CASSFSTGELFF
>TRBV4-1|NA|TRBJ1-5|NA
TGCGCCAGCAGCCAAGCTTACAGGGTTAGCAATCAGCCCCAGCATTTT
CASSQAYRVSNQPQHF
>TRBV5-6|NA|TRBJ2-5|NA
TGTGCCAGCAGTTACGGGGTGAACCTGAAAGCCGAGGGACGGGAGACCCAGTACTTC
CASSYGVNLKAEGRETQYF
>TRBV6-5|NA|TRBJ1-1|NA
TGTGCCAGCAGTTACTCGAGTGCATCCGATGAAGCTTTCTTT
CASSYSSASDEAFF
>TRBV12-3/TRBV12-4|NA|TRBJ1-4|NA
TGTGCCAGCAGTCCACCGGGGGGCGGAAAACTGTTTTTT
CASSPPGGGKLFF
>TRBV10-1|NA|TRBJ1-5|NA
TGCGCCAGCAGTGAAGGGGGTAGTCAGCCCCAGCATTTT
CASSEGGSQPQHF
>TRBV12-5|NA|TRBJ2-1|TRBD2
TGTGCTAGTGGTTTGACCCGGACTAGCGGGGGGGCCGATGAGCAGTTCTTC
CASGLTRTSGGADEQFF
>TRBV29-1|NA|TRBJ1-2|NA
TGCAGCGTACCGGAGGGCGCAGGGAGTTATTATGGGGGTGGCTACACCTTC
CSVPEGAGSYYGGGYTF
>TRBV7-6|once|TRBJ2-7|NA
TGTGCCAGCAGCTCAGGGGGGGCCGCCTACGAGCAGTACTTC
CASSSGGAAYEQYF
>TRBV11-2|NA|TRBJ1-6|TRBD1
TGTGCCAGCAGCCCAAAAGGGACAGGGGTCACATCACCCCTCCACTTT
CASSPKGTGVTSPLHF
>TRBV28|NA|TRBJ1-1|TRBD1
TGTGCCAGCAGTTTATTCGAGGGGGCTGGAAACACTGAAGCTTTCTTT
CASSLFEGAGNTEAFF
>TRBV30|NA|TRBJ2-5|NA
TGTGCCTGGAGTGTTGGAGAGACCCAGTACTTC
CAWSVGETQYF
>TRBV24-1|once|TRBJ1-3|NA
TGTGCCACCGGCGGTACAGGAAACACCATATATTTT
CATGGTGNTIYF
>TRBV30|NA|TRBJ1-6|NA
TGTGCCTGGAGTGCGAACTTCCTTTCACCCCTCCACTTT
CAWSANFLSPLHF
>TRBV29-1|few|TRBJ1-6|TRBD1
TGCAGCGTTAACACAGGGGGCGGTTCACCCCTCCACTTT
CSVNTGGGSPLHF
>TRBV7-8|NA|TRBJ2-7|NA
TGTGCCAGCAGCTTAGATCGGGGGGCAAAGGGGGAGCAGTACTTC
CASSLDRGAKGEQYF
>TRBV7-9|once|TRBJ1-2|NA
TGTGCCAGCAGCTTATCAGACAATGGCTACACCTTC
CASSLSDNGYTF
>TRBV5-1|NA|TRBJ2-7|TRBD1
TGCGCCAGCAGCCAGCAGGGGGCGTACGAGCAGTACTTC
CASSQQGAYEQYF
>TRBV19|once|TRBJ2-7|NA
TGTGCCAGTAGTATGGGGACAAAACCTGGCAACGAGCAGTACTTC
CASSMGTKPGNEQYF
>TRBV21-1|NA|TRBJ2-7|NA
TGTGCCAGCAGAACCGTAGGGACTAGCGGGCCAGTAACCTACGAGCAGTACTTC
CASRTVGTSGPVTYEQYF
>TRBV24-1|NA|TRBJ1-2|NA
TGTGCCACTTCCCCTGGGGACACCCAAAGGTATGGCTACACCTTC
CATSPGDTQRYGYTF
>TRBV7-2|NA|TRBJ1-1|NA
TGTGCCAGCAGCCCCAGGGCGGGGTACACTGAAGCTTTCTTT
CASSPRAGYTEAFF
>TRBV4-1|NA|TRBJ1-1|NA
TGCGCCAGCATTCGCAGGGAGGGCACTGAAGCTTTCTTT
CASIRREGTEAFF
>TRBV28|NA|TRBJ1-6|TRBD1
TGTGCCAGCACCGACAGGGGGCAGACTTCACCCCTCCACTTT
CASTDRGQTSPLHF
>TRBV27|once|TRBJ1-4|NA
TGTGCCAGCAGTACCCGTTGGACGGGCGAGAGCGAAAAACTGTTTTTT
CASSTRWTGESEKLFF
>TRBV6-5|NA|TRBJ1-6|NA
TGTGCCAGCAGACTTCCCGGATCACCCCTCCACTTT
CASRLPGSPLHF
>TRBV7-9|once|TRBJ1-1|NA
TGTGCCAGCAGCTTATTCGGGGGAGGGGAAGGCACTGAAGCTTTCTTT
CASSLFGGGEGTEAFF
>TRBV4-3|NA|TRBJ1-2|NA
TGCGCCAGCAGCCAAAGTCGGCAGAGCTATGGCTACACCTTC
CASSQSRQSYGYTF
>TRBV18|NA|TRBJ2-7|NA
TGTGCCAGCTCCGAGACTCGTGATGGTGGCGAGCAGTACTTC
CASSETRDGGEQYF
>TRBV20-1|NA|TRBJ1-2|NA
TGCAGTGTTTGGGACTTTGGCTACACCTTC
CSVWDFGYTF
>TRBV20-1|NA|TRBJ2-2|NA
TGCAGTGCTATTGACAGTGGGGGCCCTGCCGGGGAGCTGTTTTTT
CSAIDSGGPAGELFF
>TRBV6-2/TRBV6-3|few|TRBJ2-7|NA
TGTGCCAGCAGTCCACGCGGGTCCTCCTACGAGCAGTACTTC
CASSPRGSSYEQYF
>TRBV7-3|NA|TRBJ2-7|TRBD2
TGTGCCAGCAGCTTAACAGCCAGCGGGGGGAGGAATGTCTACGAGCAGTACTTC
CASSLTASGGRNVYEQYF
>TRBV10-3|NA|TRBJ2-1|TRBD1
TGTGCCATCACCTCGGGACAGAACAATGAGCAGTTCTTC
CAITSGQNNEQFF